This passage covers 9 T cell receptor beta chains from one sample sequenced in a study of PD-1 blockade in classical Hodgkin lymphoma. Time point given: cycle 4 day 1 (C4D1), after more than five weeks of nivolumab. Every patient relapsed after autologous stem cell transplantation, and brentuximab vedotin exposure varied. TCRdb keeps only in-frame clones here, not all; method: immunoSEQ multiplex PCR. The sample lists tens of thousands of clones, 77% occurring once. Source: peripheral blood mononuclear cells (PBMCs), taken before the fourth cycle of nivolumab. The receptors originated from a human donor with classical Hodgkin lymphoma.

The rearrangement uses TRBV11-2 and TRBJ2-1, with 7 bases aligning to TRBD1. The CDR3 totals 14 residues. The V gene end was trimmed by 5 bases and the J gene end by 5 bases; junction bases not matched to a gene: 6. Germline V gene lookup returns CDR1 SGHAT and CDR2 FQNNGV. The CDR3 protein is CASSQTGINNEQFF. In DNA form, the CDR3 reads TGTGCCAGCAGCCAGACAGGGATTAACAATGAGCAGTTCTTC.

The chain is built from TRBV6-5 and TRBJ2-7, with TRBD1 matching over 8 bases. There are 14 residues in the CDR3. The V gene's germline CDR1 is MNHEY and CDR2 SVGAGI. V shed 8 bases and J 4 bases; nucleotides not matched to a gene: 10. The CDR3 reads CASGYRDRRYEQYF. The CDR3 coding sequence is TGTGCCAGCGGATACCGGGACAGGCGGTACGAGCAGTACTTC.

This chain connects TRBV28 to TRBJ2-7; D ambiguous. The CDR3 is 14 amino acids. Germline CDR1 MDHEN, CDR2 SYDVKM. Trimming stripped 2 bases from V and 7 bases from J, with 15 bases between. As DNA, the CDR3 is TGTGCCAGCAGTTTAATCCGAAAGGGCAAGGAGCAGTACTTC. It yields the protein CASSLIRKGKEQYF.

The V call is TRBV5-1, the J call TRBJ1-2; 7 bases agree with TRBD1. This CDR3 contains 13 residues. The J segment lost 6 bases and the V segment lost 1 base, leaving 3 bases of the junction unmatched. CDR1 SGHRS and CDR2 YFSETQ come from the germline V gene. CDR3 residues: CASSLSTGDGYTF. The CDR3 DNA reads TGCGCCAGCAGCTTGAGCACAGGGGATGGCTACACCTTC.

This chain's CDR3 is CASSPLVGQGNYGYTF. CDR3 nucleotide sequence: TGTGCCAGCTCACCCCTCGTTGGTCAGGGAAACTATGGCTACACCTTC. The V call is TRBV18, the J call TRBJ1-2; tentatively, D is TRBD1 (5 bases). Germline CDR1 and CDR2: KGHSH and LQKENI. V was clipped by 3 bases and J by 2 bases, with 16 bases between them. This CDR3 is built from 16 residues.

CDR3 residues: CASSLGTGGTQYF. CDR3 coding DNA: TGTGCCAGCAGCTTGGGGACAGGGGGGACCCAGTACTTC. The V call is TRBV5-6, the J call TRBJ2-5; 10 nucleotides align to TRBD1. Germline V gene data show CDR1 as SGHDT and CDR2 as YYEEEE. With 0 bases clipped from V and 7 bases from J, the junction kept 0 bases outside the gene matches. The CDR3 is made up of 13 amino acids.

DNA for the CDR3: TGCAGCGTCGGGCAGGCTACGTTTAAAGATACGCAGTATTTT. This sequence encodes CSVGQATFKDTQYF. V gene TRBV29-1 combines with J gene TRBJ2-3; D is unclear. The CDR3 is 14 residues long. V was pared by 6 bases and J by 5 bases, with 18 bases between. Looked up from germline, CDR1 is SQVTM and CDR2 is ANQGSEA.

This chain links TRBV5-4 with TRBJ2-3; 8 bases map to TRBD1. In germline, CDR1 is SGHNT, CDR2 YYREEE (reference sequence). V lost 4 bases, J lost 0 bases, and 7 bases stayed unmatched. This CDR3 has 16 amino acids. The DNA of the CDR3 is TGTGCCAGCAGCGTACAGGGGGTGGTTAGCACAGATACGCAGTATTTT. Amino acid sequence: CASSVQGVVSTDTQYF.

The rearrangement uses TRBV5-4 and TRBJ2-7; the D gene could be TRBD1 or TRBD2 (6 bases each). Trimming pared 3 bases from V and 3 bases from J, leaving 13 bases between. The CDR3 has 14 amino acids. Per germline, CDR1 SGHNT and CDR2 YYREEE (reference sequence). The CDR3 region has the DNA TGTGCCAGCAGCTCAGGGGACTTACTCTACGAGCAGTACTTC. Translated: CASSSGDLLYEQYF.